These 14 T cell receptor beta chains came from one sample sequenced in a study of tumor and adjacent non-tumor tissue in lung cancer. TCRbeta libraries were built with three rounds of nested PCR, modified from ARM-PCR. Via MiXCR, TCRdb re-called the multiplex PCR reads, giving one row per CDR3 protein. This sample has approximately 86,000 distinct CDR3 sequences, with over 60% found just once. This sample's RNA came from whole unsorted tissue. Source material: lung tumor tissue. These receptors were obtained from a woman in her 40s with non-small cell lung cancer.

V usage is TRBV7-2 and J usage is TRBJ2-2; 11 bases map to TRBD2. The CDR3 runs 20 residues. V lost 2 bases and J lost 0; bases outside the gene matches: 11. Per germline, CDR1 SGHTA and CDR2 FQGNSA. CDR3 bases: TGTGCCAGCAGCTTACCCTCCTTCGTAGCGGGAGGGCCGAACACCGGGGAGCTGTTTTTT. Amino acids: CASSLPSFVAGGPNTGELFF.

This clonotype qualifies as medium-sized. The chain couples TRBV6-5 to TRBJ1-2; D gene unclear. V lost 4 bases and J lost 0, with 12 bases in between. CDR3 length: 15 residues. Looked up from germline, CDR1 is MNHEY and CDR2 is SVGAGI. Here the CDR3 reads CASSSVSTSNYGYTF. CDR3 sequence (DNA): TGTGCCAGCAGTTCTGTATCTACATCTAACTATGGCTACACCTTC.

Details on this clonotype: Germline is not matched at one junction end, which may reflect a read error. The chain employs TRBV11-2 and TRBJ2-7, with D tentatively TRBD1 or TRBD2 (5 bases each). The J call could be wrong; TRBJ2-1 is a better fit for the DNA end. The CDR3 consists of 12 residues. CDR1 SGHAT and CDR2 FQNNGV come from the germline V gene. Here the CDR3 reads CAGSLEGLRQFF. The CDR3 DNA follows: TGTGCCGGCAGCTTAGAGGGGCTCAGACAGTTCTTC.

Points on this clonotype: Sequence at one end of the junction differs from germline and may be a read error. The chain has TRBV6-1 and TRBJ2-7; D is possibly TRBD2 (6 bases). This CDR3 is 14 amino acids long. Germline CDR1 is MNHNS and CDR2 is SASEGT. Here the CDR3 DNA reads TGTGCCAGCACCGCTAGCGAGGGGCCCCTCGAGCAGTGCTTC. Protein product: CASTASEGPLEQCF.

The chain uses TRBV11-2 and TRBJ2-3; the D gene is possibly TRBD1 (5 bases). The DNA end is a closer match to TRBJ1-5, so the J assignment may be wrong. The CDR3 runs 15 residues. The V gene's germline CDR1 is SGHAT and CDR2 FQNNGV. The CDR3: CASSLLDKEKDRQHF. In nucleotides, the CDR3 is TGTGCCAGCAGCCTACTGGACAAGGAGAAAGATAGGCAGCATTTT.

This clonotype was observed at least ten times. The V gene is TRBV10-1, the J gene TRBJ1-1; possibly TRBD1 for D (5 bases). The V gene lost 3 bases and the J gene lost 1 base, with 9 bases spanning the gap. Looked up from germline, CDR1 is WNHNN and CDR2 is SYGVQD (reference sequence). This CDR3 spans 14 amino acids. The CDR3 DNA reads as TGCGCCAGCAGTGATTACAGGCGGAACACTGAAGCTTTCTTT. This sequence encodes CASSDYRRNTEAFF.

The chain links TRBV2 to TRBJ2-7; 8 positions agree with TRBD2. CDR1 is SNHLY and CDR2 is FYNNEI in the germline V gene. The CDR3 runs to 12 residues. The junction had 10 bases not matched to a gene; V was cut back by 10 bases and J by 8 bases. The DNA for the CDR3 is TGTGCCAACAGCCGGGGGGGTTACAAGCAGTACTTC. Translated, it gives CANSRGGYKQYF.

A remark on this clonotype: Germline and junction disagree at one end, which may indicate a read error. V usage is TRBV11-2 and J usage is TRBJ2-7; TRBD1 might be the D (6 bases). There are 16 residues in the CDR3. Germline V gives CDR1 SGHAT, CDR2 FQNNGV. As DNA, the CDR3 is TGTGTCAGCAGCTCCCTCGGTGGGCAGGGGCACTACGAGCAGCACTTC. Its translation is CVSSSLGGQGHYEQHF.

In the case of this clonotype: A read error may account for a junction end that differs from germline. The rearrangement joins TRBV20-1 to TRBJ2-5; D gene uncertain. From germline, CDR1 is DFQATT and CDR2 SNEGSKA (reference sequence). This CDR3 contains 12 residues. DNA for the CDR3: TGCAGTGTTGACGGCCTCCAAGAGGCCCAGTACTTC. This translates into CSVDGLQEAQYF.

A remark on this clonotype: Germline and junction disagree at one end, which may indicate a read error. This chain joins TRBV29-1 and TRBJ2-5, with D possibly matching TRBD2 (5 bases). The CDR3 runs 12 residues. Germline CDR1 reads SQVTM; CDR2 reads ANQGSEA. CDR3 sequence: CSGAGVGETEYF. As DNA, the CDR3 is TGCAGTGGCGCCGGGGTGGGTGAGACCGAGTACTTC.

The chain recombines TRBV28 with TRBJ2-3; 8 bases are a match to TRBD1. Trimming cost V 3 bases and J 4 bases; bases outside gene matches: 27. This CDR3 is built from 22 residues. In germline, CDR1 is MDHEN, CDR2 SYDVKM. The CDR3 protein is CASSFNLCREIGQGAPADTQYF. The CDR3, as DNA: TGTGCCAGCAGTTTCAACTTATGCAGAGAAATAGGACAGGGTGCACCAGCAGATACGCAGTATTTT. The full variable domain, rest sourced from reference TRBV28 and TRBJ2-3, is DVKVTQSSRYLVKRTGEKVFLECVQDMDHENMFWYRQDPGLGLRLIYFSYDVKMKEKGDIPEGYSVSREKKERFSLILESASTNQTSMYLCASSFNLCREIGQGAPADTQYFGPGTRLTVL.

Points on this clonotype: Germline is not matched at one junction end, which may reflect a read error. The chain uses TRBV6-1 and TRBJ1-4; perhaps TRBD1 as D (6 bases). CDR1 and CDR2 from the germline V gene are MNHNS and SASEGT. The CDR3 length is 15 residues. CDR3 sequence: CASGGPTGACEQLFF. In DNA, the CDR3 is TGTGCCAGCGGCGGCCCGACAGGTGCTTGTGAACAACTGTTTTTT.

On this clonotype itself: This sequence may be a read error, since a much larger clone differs from it by one base. The chain combines TRBV20-1 with TRBJ1-2, with D hard to call. This CDR3 region has 11 residues. Germline CDR1 is DFQATT and CDR2 is SNEGSKA (reference sequence). The CDR3 loop is CCEATEYGYTF. The CDR3 nucleotides read TGCTGTGAGGCGACCGAATATGGCTACACCTTC.

The rearrangement joins TRBV11-2 to TRBJ1-6; TRBD1 might be the D (5 bases). The CDR3 totals 17 residues. The V gene's germline CDR1 is SGHAT and CDR2 FQNNGV. V was cut by 4 bases and J by 9 bases, with 22 bases left in between. DNA for the CDR3: TGTGCCAGCAGCTCAGCATTAGGGACGAACCAGAGTTCACCCCTCCACTTT. Translation gives CASSSALGTNQSSPLHF.